This entry concerns a single T cell receptor beta chain. The antigen remains unidentified. TCR beta CDR3 region amplification was performed from RNA transcripts. The TCR CDR3 first-round RT-PCR relied on the HTBI primer set. One entry per CDR3 protein results from TCRdb running MiXCR on the multiplex PCR reads. The sample records some 300,000 distinct CDR3 sequences, roughly 14% being singletons. The data were obtained in a study of T cells in Graves' hyperthyroidism and ophthalmopathy. Findings and caveats of the study: Blood also showed most of the thyroid clonotypes that were expanded above 0.001.

Exclusion criteria comprised uncontrolled infection, other autoimmune disease, pregnancy or lactation. The blood specimen was taken at initial hyperthyroidism diagnosis, before any ophthalmopathy symptoms. The germline V gene encodes CDR1 MNHEY and CDR2 SVGEGT. The CDR3 runs to 13 residues. Trimming left V 6 bases short and J 7 bases short, with 16 bases between. The sequencing input was blood. The sequence was obtained from a woman in her twenties or thirties with Graves' hyperthyroidism that later progressed to Graves' ophthalmopathy. This chain uses TRBV6-2 or TRBV6-3 with TRBJ2-7, with D possibly matching TRBD2 (5 bases). The CDR3 bases are TGTGCCAGCAGCCTATTGGACCCGGGGGAGCAGTACTTC. This encodes CASSLLDPGEQYF.